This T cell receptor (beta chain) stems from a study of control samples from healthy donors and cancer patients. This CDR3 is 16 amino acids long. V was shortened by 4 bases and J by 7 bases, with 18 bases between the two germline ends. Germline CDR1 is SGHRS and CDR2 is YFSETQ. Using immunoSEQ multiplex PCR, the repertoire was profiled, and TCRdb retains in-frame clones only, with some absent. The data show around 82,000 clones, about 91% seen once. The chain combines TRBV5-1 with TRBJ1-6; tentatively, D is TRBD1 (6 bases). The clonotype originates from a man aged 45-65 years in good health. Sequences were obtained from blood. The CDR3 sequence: CASSLAAGGGNSPLHF. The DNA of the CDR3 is TGCGCCAGCAGCCTCGCGGCCGGGGGGGGCAATTCACCCCTCCACTTT.